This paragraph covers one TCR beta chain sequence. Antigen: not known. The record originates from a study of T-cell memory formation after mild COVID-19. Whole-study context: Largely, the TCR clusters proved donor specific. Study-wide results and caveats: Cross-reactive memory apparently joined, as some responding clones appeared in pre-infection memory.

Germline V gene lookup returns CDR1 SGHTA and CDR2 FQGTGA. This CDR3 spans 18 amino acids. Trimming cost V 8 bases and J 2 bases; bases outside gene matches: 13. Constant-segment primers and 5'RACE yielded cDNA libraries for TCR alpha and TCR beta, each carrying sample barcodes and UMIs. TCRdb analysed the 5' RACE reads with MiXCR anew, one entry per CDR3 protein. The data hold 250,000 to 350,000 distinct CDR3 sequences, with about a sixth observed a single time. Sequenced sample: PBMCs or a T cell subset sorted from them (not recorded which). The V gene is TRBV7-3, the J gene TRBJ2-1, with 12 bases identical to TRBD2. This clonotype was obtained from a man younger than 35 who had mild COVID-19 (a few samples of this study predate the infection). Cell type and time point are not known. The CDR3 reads CASAASGGAPPAYNEQFF. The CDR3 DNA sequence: TGTGCCAGCGCCGCTAGCGGGGGGGCACCGCCTGCCTACAATGAGCAGTTCTTC.